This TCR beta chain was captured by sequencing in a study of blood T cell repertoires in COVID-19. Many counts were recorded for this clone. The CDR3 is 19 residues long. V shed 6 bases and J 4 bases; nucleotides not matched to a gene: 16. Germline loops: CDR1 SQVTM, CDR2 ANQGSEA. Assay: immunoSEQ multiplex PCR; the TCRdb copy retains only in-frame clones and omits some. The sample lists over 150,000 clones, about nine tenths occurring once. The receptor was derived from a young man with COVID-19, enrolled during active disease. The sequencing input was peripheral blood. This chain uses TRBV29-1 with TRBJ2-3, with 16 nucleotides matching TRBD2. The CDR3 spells CSVVARPPGTSGRADTQYF. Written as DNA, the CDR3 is TGCAGCGTCGTCGCAAGACCGCCCGGGACTAGCGGGAGGGCAGATACGCAGTATTTT.